This T cell receptor (beta chain) was sequenced in a study of blood T cell repertoires in COVID-19. Study-wide background: From T cells, B-cell-depleted T cells, or PBMCs came the material, which was cDNA or gDNA.

This clone was seen a handful of times. Here immunoSEQ multiplex PCR was the method, and the copy in TCRdb shows in-frame clones only, minus some. The sample has around 190,000 clones; approximately 85% are singletons. Recruits, aged about 18 to 95 years, lived in 25 or so US areas. Membership in each cohort depended on participant-reported clinical history. V lost 6 bases, J lost 3 bases, and 17 bases lay in between. This CDR3 has 15 residues. CDR1 MNHEY and CDR2 SMNVEV come from the germline V gene (reference sequence). The rearrangement joins TRBV27 to TRBJ1-2; tentatively, D is TRBD1 (5 bases). The origin of this receptor is a man aged 35 to 55 with acute COVID-19. Sample: PBMCs or T cells enriched from blood (not recorded which). CDR3 sequence reads: CASSQFGGTHYGYTF. The CDR3 region has the DNA TGTGCCAGCAGCCAGTTTGGGGGGACGCACTATGGCTACACCTTC.